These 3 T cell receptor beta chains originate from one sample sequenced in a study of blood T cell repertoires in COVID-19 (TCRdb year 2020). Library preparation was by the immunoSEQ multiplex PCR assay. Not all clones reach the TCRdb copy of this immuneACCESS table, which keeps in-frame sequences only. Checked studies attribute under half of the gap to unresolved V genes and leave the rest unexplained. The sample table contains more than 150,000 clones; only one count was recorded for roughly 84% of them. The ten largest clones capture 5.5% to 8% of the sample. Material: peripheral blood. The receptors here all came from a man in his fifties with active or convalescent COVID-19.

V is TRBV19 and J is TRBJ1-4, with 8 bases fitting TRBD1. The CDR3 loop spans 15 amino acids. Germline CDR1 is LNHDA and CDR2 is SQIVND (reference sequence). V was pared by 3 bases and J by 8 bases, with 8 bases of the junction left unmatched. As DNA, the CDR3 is TGTGCCAGTAGTATTCCAGGGGGCCGGCGAGAAAAACTGTTTTTT. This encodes CASSIPGGRREKLFF.

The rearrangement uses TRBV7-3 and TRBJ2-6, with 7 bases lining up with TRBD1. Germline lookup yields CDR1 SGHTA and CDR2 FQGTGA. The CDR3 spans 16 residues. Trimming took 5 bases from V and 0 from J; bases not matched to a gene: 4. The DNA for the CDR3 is TGTGCCAGCAGCCCGAGGACAGGCTCTGGGGCCAACGTCCTGACTTTC. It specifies CASSPRTGSGANVLTF.

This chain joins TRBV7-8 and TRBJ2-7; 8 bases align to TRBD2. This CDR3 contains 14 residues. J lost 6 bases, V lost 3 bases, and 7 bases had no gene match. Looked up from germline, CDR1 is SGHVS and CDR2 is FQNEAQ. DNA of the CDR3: TGTGCCAGCAGCTTTTCGGGAGGGTTGAGCGAGCAGTACTTC. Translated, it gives CASSFSGGLSEQYF.